Included here is one T cell receptor beta chain sequence, with context. What it recognizes is unknown. The CDR3 has 14 residues. V trimming: 5 bases; J trimming: 3 bases; junction bases outside the gene matches: 4. Germline CDR1 and CDR2: SGHTA and FQGNSA. Sample-barcoded 5' priming and a J-beta primer mix drove a second PCR of about 6 to 12 cycles. Each TCR beta cDNA got a 12-nucleotide random molecular identifier. A single record per CDR3 protein comes from TCRdb applying MiXCR to the 5' RACE reads. The table has hundreds of thousands of distinct CDR3 sequences, roughly 44% seen once. This sample was taken from a study of blood T cells in healthy people across ages. Study in general: Capturing about one barcoded beta molecule per two T cells was achieved by template switching.

Study-wide findings and caveats: A greater number of naive CD4+ cells and higher diversity distinguished long-lived donors from aged donors.

The sample providers were healthy Caucasian people from Russia, aged roughly 6 to 95. The TCR was taken from a woman aged 60-75 years in good health. The V call is TRBV7-2, the J call TRBJ1-5; 7 positions match TRBD1. Sequencing was performed on blood. The CDR3 DNA is TGTGCCAGCAGCAAGACAGGGTACAATCAGCCCCAGCATTTT. This translates into CASSKTGYNQPQHF.